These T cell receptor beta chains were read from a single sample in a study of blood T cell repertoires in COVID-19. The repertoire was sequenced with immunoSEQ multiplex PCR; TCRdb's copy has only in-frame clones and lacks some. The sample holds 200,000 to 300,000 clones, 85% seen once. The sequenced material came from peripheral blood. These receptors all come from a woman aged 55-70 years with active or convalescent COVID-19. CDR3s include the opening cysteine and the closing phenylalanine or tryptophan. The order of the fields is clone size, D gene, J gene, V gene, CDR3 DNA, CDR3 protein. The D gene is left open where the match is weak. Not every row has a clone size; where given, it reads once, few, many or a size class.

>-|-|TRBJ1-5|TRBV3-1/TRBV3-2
TGTGCCAGCAGCCAAGATATAGGGGCTAATCAGCCCCAGCATTTT
CASSQDIGANQPQHF
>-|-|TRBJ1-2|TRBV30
TGTGCCTGGAGCGGGAACGGCTACACCTTC
CAWSGNGYTF
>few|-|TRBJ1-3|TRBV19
TGTGCCAGTAATCCCCAATCGGACTTCAGAGGAAACACCATATATTTT
CASNPQSDFRGNTIYF
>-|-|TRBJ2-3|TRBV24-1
TGTGCCACCAGTGATTTGATCGGGGGCACAGATACGCAGTATTTT
CATSDLIGGTDTQYF
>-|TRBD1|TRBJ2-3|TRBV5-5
TGTGCCAGCAGCTTGTATATCCGGGACAGGGGGGAATGGAACACAGATACGCAGTATTTT
CASSLYIRDRGEWNTDTQYF
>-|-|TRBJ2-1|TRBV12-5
TGTGCTAGTGGTTCATCCCACAATGAGCAGTTCTTC
CASGSSHNEQFF
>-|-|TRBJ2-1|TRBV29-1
TGCAGCGTTGAAGATGGCGGGACGGAGTACAATGAGCAGTTCTTC
CSVEDGGTEYNEQFF
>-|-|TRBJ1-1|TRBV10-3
TGTGCCATCAGTGATTACCCCAGGGCGCCTGAAGCTTTCTTT
CAISDYPRAPEAFF
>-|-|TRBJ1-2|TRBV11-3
TGTGCCAGCAGCAAGGGCTCGGGGGATGGCTACACCTTC
CASSKGSGDGYTF
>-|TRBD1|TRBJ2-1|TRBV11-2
TGTGCCAGCAGTACTACAGGGGGCTGGGAGCAGTTCTTC
CASSTTGGWEQFF
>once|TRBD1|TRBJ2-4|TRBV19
TGTGCCAGTAGTCCCCGGACAGGGTGGTTAGACATTCAGTACTTC
CASSPRTGWLDIQYF
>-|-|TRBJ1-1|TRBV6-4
TGTGCCAGCAGTTTAGACAGAAACACTGAGGCTTTCTTT
CASSLDRNTEAFF
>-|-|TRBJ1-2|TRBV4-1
TGCGCCAGCAGCCAAGACAGGTTCTATGGCTACACCTTC
CASSQDRFYGYTF
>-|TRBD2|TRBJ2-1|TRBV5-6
TGTGCCAGCAGCGCCGCGACTAGCGGGAGATACAATGAGCAGTTCTTC
CASSAATSGRYNEQFF
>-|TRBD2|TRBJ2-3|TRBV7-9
TGTGCCAGCAGCGGCCCGGGACTAGCGGGTACAGATACGCAGTATTTT
CASSGPGLAGTDTQYF
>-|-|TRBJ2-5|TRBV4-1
TGCGCCAGCAGCCCGTCTAGGGGTAGGGACCAAGAGACCCAGTACTTC
CASSPSRGRDQETQYF
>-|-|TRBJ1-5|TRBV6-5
TGTGCCAGCAGTTACTCGAGCACCGGGAGCAATCAGCCCCAGCATTTT
CASSYSSTGSNQPQHF
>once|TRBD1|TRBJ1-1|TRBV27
TGTGCCAGCAGTACACAGGGGGCCCTGAACACTGAAGCTTTCTTT
CASSTQGALNTEAFF
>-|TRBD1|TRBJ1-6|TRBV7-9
TGTGCCAGCAGCCCAATGGACAGGGATGGGTCACCCCTCCACTTT
CASSPMDRDGSPLHF
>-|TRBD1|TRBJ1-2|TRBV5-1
TGCGCCAGCAGCCGGACAGGGGGCAACTATGGCTACACCTTC
CASSRTGGNYGYTF
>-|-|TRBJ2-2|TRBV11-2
TGTGCCAGCAGCTTAGTAGAGTACACCGGGGAGCTGTTTTTT
CASSLVEYTGELFF
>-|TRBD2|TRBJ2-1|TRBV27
TGTGCCAGCAGTTCAGTTATCGGGAGGGCTGGTAATGAGCAGTTCTTC
CASSSVIGRAGNEQFF
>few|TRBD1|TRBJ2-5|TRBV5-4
TGTGCCAGCAGCCCTAACAGGGGAGAGACCCAGTACTTC
CASSPNRGETQYF